The 7 T cell receptor beta chains listed next were all sequenced from one sample in a study of tumor and adjacent non-tumor tissue in lung cancer. The template was RNA from unsorted bulk tissue. A modified ARM-PCR protocol with three rounds of nested PCR amplified TCRbeta. TCRdb reanalysed the multiplex PCR reads using MiXCR and keeps one entry per CDR3 protein. Among under 140,000 distinct CDR3 sequences listed, over 75% were seen once. Sequencing was carried out using lung tumor tissue. Receptors were obtained from a man aged 65-85 years with non-small cell lung cancer.

A note on this clonotype: A read error may produce the germline difference seen at one junction end. V gene TRBV4-1 combines with J gene TRBJ2-7; D might be TRBD1 or TRBD2, each matching 5 bases. The CDR3 is 15 residues long. Germline V gene lookup returns CDR1 MGHRA and CDR2 YSYEKL. The CDR3 bases are TGTGCCAGCAGCCCTGGACCCAGCAGGGAGTACGAGCAATACTTC. As protein: CASSPGPSREYEQYF.

On this clonotype: Because the CDR3 is missing its conserved closing phenylalanine or tryptophan, this is likely a read error. The V and J genes are TRBV2 and TRBJ2-6; possibly TRBD2 for D (5 bases). The germline V gene encodes CDR1 SNHLY and CDR2 FYNNEI. The CDR3 consists of 16 residues. The V gene lost 11 bases and the J gene lost 0 bases, with 17 bases spanning the gap. The CDR3 is CAAAGIGASGANVLTI. The DNA for the CDR3 is TGTGCCGCGGCCGGGATAGGAGCCTCTGGGGCCAACGTCCTGACTATC.

The rearrangement links TRBV6-5 to TRBJ2-7; D may be TRBD1 (6 bases). The CDR3 has 14 amino acids. Germline V gene lookup returns CDR1 MNHEY and CDR2 SVGAGI. The CDR3 loop reads CAGSYVRGTYEQYF. The CDR3 DNA sequence: TGTGCGGGCAGTTACGTGAGGGGGACCTACGAACAATACTTC.

In its sample, this clonotype was seen once. Likely a read error: the CDR3 ends without its conserved phenylalanine or tryptophan. This chain connects TRBV11-1 to TRBJ1-2, with 8 bases identical to TRBD1. Germline values: CDR1 SGHAT, CDR2 FQDESV (reference sequence). CDR3 length: 15 amino acids. The CDR3 region is CASSFRTGIYYGYTL. Written as DNA, the CDR3 is TGTGCCAGTAGCTTTCGGACAGGGATCTACTATGGCTACACCTTA.

This clonotype has a single count. At one of its ends the junction is not consistent with the germline gene, which may arise from a read error. J is TRBJ2-7 and V is TRBV11-2; possibly TRBD2 for D (5 bases). The CDR3 loop spans 17 amino acids. CDR1 SGHAT and CDR2 FQNNGV come from the germline V gene. CDR3 residues: CARSLAPTGLACYEQYF. In DNA, the CDR3 is TGTGCCAGGAGCTTAGCACCCACTGGGCTAGCCTGCTACGAGCAGTACTTC.

A word on this clonotype: One end of the junction is discordant with germline, which a read error may explain. This rearrangement joins TRBV29-1 to TRBJ2-7, with no clear D. The CDR3 is made up of 12 amino acids. Germline CDR1 is SQVTM and CDR2 is ANQGSEA. In DNA form, the CDR3 reads TGCAGCGTTCAGTACACCTCCTACGAGCAGTATTTC. Translated, it gives CSVQYTSYEQYF.

The CDR3 DNA sequence: TGCAGCATTAGGACTGCAAAGGATTCCTACGAGCAGTACTTC. It is translated as CSIRTAKDSYEQYF. The chain has TRBV29-1 and TRBJ2-7; maybe TRBD2 (5 bases). V lost 8 bases to trimming and J lost 1 base, with 18 bases between them. The CDR3 loop spans 14 amino acids. CDR1 and CDR2 from the germline V gene are SQVTM and ANQGSEA.